What follows are 32 T cell receptor beta chains derived from one specimen sequenced in a study of T cell responses to AZD1222 COVID-19 vaccine. Measured with immunoSEQ multiplex PCR; TCRdb has only the in-frame clones, and not every one. The sample records approximately 160,000 clones, roughly nine tenths being singletons. The sample here was peripheral blood, taken 28 days after the second AZD1222 dose. The source of these receptors is an adult who received the AZD1222 COVID-19 vaccine.

The V and J genes are TRBV19 and TRBJ1-6; D is unresolved. CDR1 is LNHDA, CDR2 SQIVND, per germline (reference sequence). The CDR3 totals 14 residues. V shed 3 bases and J shed 7 bases, with 10 bases lying between them. The CDR3 DNA sequence: TGTGCCAGTAGTATCGCCGCCTCAAATTCACCCCTCCACTTT. It yields the protein CASSIAASNSPLHF.

The chain joins TRBV5-1 to TRBJ1-4; 9 nucleotides agree with TRBD1. Germline V gene sequence: CDR1 SGHRS, CDR2 YFSETQ. With V trimmed by 0 bases and J by 7 bases, 1 base remained unmatched. The CDR3 has 14 residues. The CDR3 sequence is CASSLVGQGEKLFF. As DNA, the CDR3 is TGCGCCAGCAGCTTGGTGGGACAGGGTGAAAAACTGTTTTTT.

This clone appeared a few times. The chain joins TRBV19 to TRBJ1-1, with unresolved D. The V end was cut by 4 bases, the J end by 0 bases, with 21 bases between. The CDR3 totals 18 residues. Germline loops: CDR1 LNHDA, CDR2 SQIVND (reference sequence). CDR3 protein: CASSSPWAGFRMNTEAFF. Here the CDR3 DNA reads TGTGCCAGTAGTAGTCCCTGGGCAGGCTTTCGAATGAACACTGAAGCTTTCTTT.

The chain couples TRBV10-3 to TRBJ2-1, with 8 bases matching TRBD1. The CDR3 covers 16 residues. J was trimmed by 0 bases and V by 4 bases; bases with no gene match: 5. Germline V gene lookup returns CDR1 ENHRY and CDR2 SYGVKD. The CDR3 region is CAISGGQVSSYNEQFF. In DNA, the CDR3 is TGTGCCATCAGTGGGGGACAGGTTAGCTCCTACAATGAGCAGTTCTTC.

The chain is built from TRBV7-9 and TRBJ1-6; D possibly corresponds to TRBD1 (5 bases). Germline CDR1 is SEHNR and CDR2 is FQNEAQ (reference sequence). Trimming cost V 1 base and J 4 bases, with 11 bases left between them. The CDR3 has 16 residues. The CDR3 sequence: CASSLDAHRYNSPLHF. For the CDR3, the DNA is TGTGCCAGCAGCTTAGACGCCCACAGGTATAATTCACCCCTCCACTTT.

The J gene is TRBJ2-3, the V gene TRBV6-5; D gene uncertain. Per the germline V gene, CDR1 is MNHEY and CDR2 is SVGAGI. V was trimmed by 2 bases and J by 2 bases, leaving 8 bases between them. The CDR3 is made up of 14 amino acids. The CDR3 here is CASSYGGITDTQYF. Here the CDR3 DNA reads TGTGCCAGCAGTTACGGTGGGATCACAGATACGCAGTATTTT.

This chain links TRBV6-5 with TRBJ1-2; D might be TRBD1 (5 bases). The CDR3 runs 12 residues. CDR1 is MNHEY, CDR2 SVGAGI, per germline. Deletions cut 6 bases from V and 8 bases from J, with 13 bases between. CDR3 sequence: CASSPPGRGYTF. CDR3 coding DNA: TGTGCCAGCAGCCCCCCGGGACGCGGCTACACCTTC.

This sequence joins TRBV7-9 and TRBJ2-1, with 7 bases matching TRBD1. Germline lookup yields CDR1 SEHNR and CDR2 FQNEAQ (reference sequence). V lost 7 bases, J lost 4 bases, and 7 bases stayed unmatched. The CDR3 consists of 14 residues. The CDR3 protein is CASIPTGSYNEQFF. The CDR3 region has the DNA TGTGCCAGCATCCCGACAGGGTCGTACAATGAGCAGTTCTTC.

J is TRBJ2-1 and V is TRBV9; no definite D call. CDR1 and CDR2 from the germline V gene are SGDLS and YYNGEE. This CDR3 comprises 15 residues. V lost 4 bases to trimming and J lost 1 base, with 12 bases between them. Written as DNA, the CDR3 is TGTGCCAGCAGCCTAAGGCTAGAGTCCTACAATGAGCAGTTCTTC. Protein: CASSLRLESYNEQFF.

J is TRBJ2-2 and V is TRBV16; no firm D call. V was clipped by 5 bases and J by 2 bases, with 6 bases between them. Germline assignment: CDR1 KGHSY and CDR2 FQNENV. CDR3 length: 13 amino acids. This CDR3 is CASSTANTGELFF. In DNA, the CDR3 is TGTGCCAGCAGCACGGCTAACACCGGGGAGCTGTTTTTT.

V is TRBV28 and J is TRBJ1-3, with D possibly being TRBD1 (5 bases). This CDR3 region has 15 residues. Germline loops: CDR1 MDHEN, CDR2 SYDVKM. Trimming removed 1 base from V and 2 bases from J, with 9 bases in between. The DNA of the CDR3 is TGTGCCAGCAGTTTATCAGGGATAACTGGAAACACCATATATTTT. Its translation is CASSLSGITGNTIYF.

The chain couples TRBV7-3 to TRBJ2-7; 8 nucleotides line up with TRBD1. The length of the CDR3 is 13 residues. V shed 5 bases, J shed 7 bases, and the junction held 7 bases outside the gene matches. The germline V gene encodes CDR1 SGHTA and CDR2 FQGTGA. Here the CDR3 reads CASSLGQGLEQYF. The CDR3 nucleotides are TGTGCCAGCAGCCTCGGACAGGGTCTTGAGCAGTACTTC.

This sequence joins TRBV28 and TRBJ2-6; D not resolved. Per the germline V gene, CDR1 is MDHEN and CDR2 is SYDVKM. This CDR3 comprises 15 residues. The ends were cut back, 5 bases at V and 2 bases at J, with 10 bases in the middle. The CDR3: CASSRTVAGANVLTF. The CDR3 DNA reads as TGTGCCAGCAGTAGGACGGTTGCTGGGGCCAACGTCCTGACTTTC.

This chain joins TRBV9 and TRBJ2-3; 11 bases line up with TRBD2. Looked up from germline, CDR1 is SGDLS and CDR2 is YYNGEE. The CDR3 has 16 residues. The V and J ends lost 4 bases and 1 base, in that order; junction bases with no gene match: 5. Written as DNA, the CDR3 is TGTGCCAGCAGCCAGACTAGCGGGGCTGGCACAGATACGCAGTATTTT. Translation gives CASSQTSGAGTDTQYF.

This rearrangement joins TRBV30 to TRBJ1-1; 8 bases are shared with TRBD1. Trimming took 2 bases from V and 4 from J; bases not matched to a gene: 3. This CDR3 is built from 13 residues. Per the germline V gene, CDR1 is GTSNPN and CDR2 is SVGIG (reference sequence). The CDR3 is CAWSKTGGTEAFF. The CDR3 DNA reads TGTGCCTGGAGTAAAACAGGGGGCACTGAAGCTTTCTTT.

The J gene is TRBJ2-2, the V gene TRBV11-2; D gene unclear. The CDR3 runs to 13 residues. Trimming left V 7 bases short and J 3 bases short, with 9 bases between. CDR1 and CDR2 (germline): SGHAT, FQNNGV. CDR3 residues: CASTLGYTGELFF. The CDR3 DNA follows: TGTGCCAGCACCCTTGGGTACACCGGGGAGCTGTTTTTT. The complete variable domain, with remaining parts taken from reference TRBV11-2 and TRBJ2-2, reads EAGVAQSPRYKIIEKRQSVAFWCNPISGHATLYWYQQILGQGPKLLIQFQNNGVVDDSQLPKDRFSAERLKGVDSTLKIQPAKLEDSAVYLCASTLGYTGELFFGEGSRLTVL.

The chain uses TRBV6-1 and TRBJ2-7, with D unclear. V lost 4 bases and J lost 7, with 26 bases in between. Germline CDR1 is MNHNS and CDR2 is SASEGT. This CDR3 is built from 17 residues. CDR3: CASSALSFPSQFTEQYF. In DNA, the CDR3 is TGTGCCAGCAGTGCTCTATCGTTCCCCTCCCAGTTTACGGAGCAGTACTTC.

The chain uses TRBV6-5 and TRBJ1-1, with D possibly matching TRBD1 (5 bases). CDR1 and CDR2 from the germline V gene are MNHEY and SVGAGI. This CDR3 has 13 residues. Deletions cut 11 bases from V and 1 base from J, with 14 bases between. Here the CDR3 DNA reads TGTGCCGGCTGGGAAACAGGGAACACTGAAGCTTTCTTT. Protein sequence: CAGWETGNTEAFF.

The chain employs TRBV5-8 and TRBJ1-5; D ambiguous. Germline V CDR1 and CDR2: SGHTS, YDEGEE. V lost 4 bases to trimming and J lost 4 bases, with 9 bases between them. The CDR3 is 13 residues long. CDR3 residues: CASSLQENQPQHF. The CDR3 nucleotides read TGTGCCAGCAGCCTGCAGGAGAATCAGCCCCAGCATTTT.

V is TRBV29-1 and J is TRBJ2-7; no clear D gene. The CDR3 consists of 11 residues. V lost 3 bases and J lost 7, with 10 bases in between. Germline CDR1 and CDR2: SQVTM and ANQGSEA. CDR3 sequence: CSVETTGEQYF. CDR3 in DNA: TGCAGCGTTGAGACCACTGGAGAGCAGTACTTC.

In nucleotides, the CDR3 is TGTGCCAGCAGCCCACAAGATAATCAGCCCCAGCATTTT. Amino acid sequence: CASSPQDNQPQHF. This rearrangement joins TRBV2 to TRBJ1-5, with D unclear. Per germline, CDR1 SNHLY and CDR2 FYNNEI. The CDR3 consists of 13 residues. V was clipped by 6 bases and J by 4 bases, with 10 bases between them.

This chain uses TRBV7-9 with TRBJ2-3, with TRBD2 matching over 15 bases. V shed 3 bases, J shed 9 bases, and the junction held 10 bases outside the gene matches. Germline V gene data show CDR1 as SEHNR and CDR2 as FQNEAQ (reference sequence). The CDR3 runs 17 residues. The CDR3 loop reads CASSFYRTSGGEATQYF. CDR3 nucleotides: TGTGCCAGCAGCTTTTACCGGACTAGCGGGGGGGAGGCGACGCAGTATTTT.

This clone came up once. V usage is TRBV19 and J usage is TRBJ2-1; 8 nucleotides agree with TRBD1. The CDR3 extends over 15 amino acids. Germline V gene sequence: CDR1 LNHDA, CDR2 SQIVND (reference sequence). V was clipped by 3 bases and J by 8 bases; unmatched bases: 9. CDR3 DNA sequence: TGTGCCAGTAGTATGGCACAGGGGGTATCCGATGAGCAGTTCTTC. The encoded protein is CASSMAQGVSDEQFF. Supplemented by reference TRBV19 and TRBJ2-1, the full variable domain reads DGGITQSPKYLFRKEGQNVTLSCEQNLNHDAMYWYRQDPGQGLRLIYYSQIVNDFQKGDIAEGYSVSREKKESFPLTVTSAQKNPTAFYLCASSMAQGVSDEQFFGPGTRLTVL.

The chain employs TRBV7-3 and TRBJ2-7; D is perhaps TRBD1 (5 bases). This CDR3 comprises 12 residues. The germline V gene encodes CDR1 SGHTA and CDR2 FQGTGA. Trimming shortened V by 7 bases and J by 9 bases, and 16 bases separated the two germline ends. The CDR3 bases are TGTGCCAGCACCAATTCAACAGGTCGGCAGTACTTC. This translates into CASTNSTGRQYF.

This clone has more than one count but fewer than ten. The CDR3 region has the DNA TGTGCCAGCAGCTTAGTAGCGGGGGGGCAGCAAGATACGCAGTATTTT. Translating gives CASSLVAGGQQDTQYF. This chain uses TRBV7-2 with TRBJ2-3, with 11 bases matching TRBD2. Germline V gene sequence: CDR1 SGHTA, CDR2 FQGNSA. The J segment lost 5 bases and the V segment lost 1 base, leaving 5 bases of the junction unmatched. The CDR3 runs 16 residues. Drawing the rest from reference TRBV7-2 and TRBJ2-3, the complete variable domain is GAGVSQSPSNKVTEKGKDVELRCDPISGHTALYWYRQSLGQGLEFLIYFQGNSAPDKSGLPSDRFSAERTGGSVSTLTIQRTQQEDSAVYLCASSLVAGGQQDTQYFGPGTRLTVL.

This sequence joins TRBV7-9 and TRBJ2-5; 7 nucleotides match TRBD2. Germline V lookup: CDR1 SEHNR, CDR2 FQNEAQ (reference sequence). With V trimmed by 6 bases and J by 2 bases, 6 bases remained unmatched. This CDR3 spans 14 amino acids. As DNA, the CDR3 is TGTGCCAGCAGGTCGAGGGAGGGGCAAGAGACCCAGTACTTC. It is translated as CASRSREGQETQYF.

Only one count was recorded for this clone. This chain links TRBV3-1 (or the pseudogene TRBV3-2) with TRBJ2-1; maybe TRBD1 (6 bases). The CDR3 covers 21 residues. Germline CDR1 and CDR2: LGHDT and YNNKEL (reference sequence). Trimming pared 5 bases from V and 4 bases from J, leaving 33 bases between. CDR3 coding DNA: TGTGCCAGCAGCAAAGGATCACCCGGGGCGCCAGGGGATCGAGCTTACAATGAGCAGTTCTTC. It encodes CASSKGSPGAPGDRAYNEQFF.

The rearrangement joins TRBV20-1 to TRBJ1-1; D not certain. Germline CDR1 DFQATT, CDR2 SNEGSKA (reference sequence). The CDR3 is 11 amino acids. Trimming took 2 bases from V and 7 from J, leaving 8 bases between them. For the CDR3, the DNA is TGCAGTGCTAGAATTCTTCGTGAAGCTTTCTTT. Amino acid sequence: CSARILREAFF.

This clone was observed once. The J gene is TRBJ2-5, the V gene TRBV9; tentatively, D is TRBD1 (6 bases). This CDR3 has 15 amino acids. The germline V gene has CDR1 SGDLS and CDR2 YYNGEE. Trimming cost V 0 bases and J 5 bases, with 14 bases left between them. The CDR3 sequence: CASSVAVGHEETQYF. CDR3 DNA sequence: TGTGCCAGCAGCGTAGCTGTGGGACATGAGGAGACCCAGTACTTC.

The CDR3 DNA sequence: TGCGCCAGCAGCCCAGAGGGAGGGCTTGGCTACACCTTC. It yields the protein CASSPEGGLGYTF. V and J are TRBV5-1 and TRBJ1-2; D unclear. The CDR3 covers 13 residues. Trimming stripped 4 bases from V and 7 bases from J, with 14 bases between. The germline V gene has CDR1 SGHRS and CDR2 YFSETQ.

The chain combines TRBV6-2 or TRBV6-3 with TRBJ1-4, with 8 bases fitting TRBD1. With V trimmed by 6 bases and J by 13 bases, 7 bases remained unmatched. The CDR3 runs to 12 residues. Germline V gives CDR1 MNHEY, CDR2 SVGEGT. Here the CDR3 DNA reads TGTGCCAGCAGCCGAGGACAGGGTGGACTGTTTTTT. Protein: CASSRGQGGLFF.

The chain is built from TRBV9 and TRBJ2-7, with a tentative D call TRBD1 (6 bases). Germline V CDR1 and CDR2: SGDLS, YYNGEE. The CDR3 extends over 13 amino acids. Trimming stripped 7 bases from V and 2 bases from J, with 13 bases between. The CDR3 spells CASPGTRPYEQYF. In DNA form, the CDR3 reads TGTGCCAGCCCCGGGACAAGACCCTACGAGCAGTACTTC.